The next 14 T cell receptor beta chains were all read from a single sample in a study of blood T cell repertoires in COVID-19. This table comes from immunoSEQ multiplex PCR, and its TCRdb copy is limited to in-frame clones, with some not included. The sample holds 350,000 or so clones; more than 70% are singletons and the top ten take 1.6%. The sequencing input was peripheral blood. These TCRs come from a woman aged 30 to 39 with COVID-19, enrolled during active disease.

This clone occurred once. The J gene is TRBJ1-1, the V gene TRBV11-3; D is possibly TRBD1 (5 bases). The germline V and J ends were trimmed by 0 bases and 1 base, with 9 bases remaining between them. The germline CDR1 and CDR2 sequences are SGHNT and YENEEA. The CDR3 runs to 15 residues. The CDR3 loop is CASSLDGGENTEAFF. Here the CDR3 DNA reads TGTGCCAGCAGCTTAGATGGAGGGGAGAACACTGAAGCTTTCTTT.

The gene calls are TRBV21-1 and TRBJ2-5; TRBD2 is taken as the D call from the table, unchecked against the DNA. TRBV21-1 corresponds to a pseudogene. This CDR3 spans 16 amino acids. The CDR3 region is CASSKALWNPGETQYF. The CDR3 DNA follows: TGTGCCAGCAGCAAAGCGCTTTGGAACCCGGGGGAGACCCAGTACTTC.

A single count supports this clone. This rearrangement joins TRBV30 to TRBJ2-7, with D possibly being TRBD2 (5 bases). CDR1 is GTSNPN and CDR2 is SVGIG in the germline V gene (reference sequence). The V gene lost 7 bases and the J gene lost 3 bases, with 19 bases spanning the gap. The CDR3 sequence is 14 residues long. The DNA of the CDR3 is TGTGCCTCATCTGGAGGACCGACTTTCTACGAGCAGTACTTC. Translation: CASSGGPTFYEQYF.

This chain links TRBV3-1 (or the pseudogene TRBV3-2) with TRBJ1-2; D not certain. CDR1 is LGHDT and CDR2 is YNNKEL in the germline V gene (reference sequence). The CDR3 runs 14 residues. V was trimmed by 1 base and J by 5 bases, leaving 11 bases between them. The CDR3 coding sequence is TGTGCCAGCAGCCAAGGGCCCCCAAAATATGGCTACACCTTC. This sequence encodes CASSQGPPKYGYTF.

CDR3 sequence reads: CASSFSGRVEGYTF. For the CDR3, the DNA is TGTGCCAGCAGTTTTTCTGGGAGGGTTGAGGGCTACACCTTC. V usage is TRBV28 and J usage is TRBJ1-2, with unresolved D. This CDR3 comprises 14 residues. Per germline, CDR1 MDHEN and CDR2 SYDVKM. V was clipped by 3 bases and J by 8 bases, with 16 bases between them.

Here the CDR3 DNA reads TGCGCCAGCGGCCTTAGATGGGAGGGGAATTCACCCCTCCACTTT. Translated, it gives CASGLRWEGNSPLHF. The rearrangement links TRBV5-1 to TRBJ1-6, with a weak D call TRBD1 (5 bases). Germline-derived CDR1 and CDR2 are SGHRS and YFSETQ. The CDR3 runs to 15 residues. The V end was cut by 7 bases, the J end by 7 bases, with 18 bases between.

The chain employs TRBV6-4 and TRBJ2-7, with TRBD1 matching over 7 bases. V lost 8 bases and J lost 2; bases outside the gene matches: 9. The CDR3 consists of 14 residues. Per germline, CDR1 MRHNA and CDR2 SNTAGT. The CDR3 protein is CASHTGQRTYEQYF. The CDR3 coding sequence is TGTGCCAGCCATACGGGACAGCGAACCTACGAGCAGTACTTC.

The chain links TRBV24-1 to TRBJ1-2; TRBD1 is a possible D gene (6 bases). The CDR3 contains 15 residues. V was pared by 4 bases and J by 3 bases, with 14 bases between. The germline V gene has CDR1 KGHDR and CDR2 SFDVKD. The CDR3 nucleotides are TGTGCCACCAGTGACCCAGGACAGCCGTACTATGGCTACACCTTC. Translation gives CATSDPGQPYYGYTF.

The V and J genes are TRBV7-8 and TRBJ2-7; 7 bases line up with TRBD2. CDR1 is SGHVS, CDR2 FQNEAQ, per germline. This CDR3 comprises 15 residues. J gave up 3 bases and V 2 bases, and 7 bases lay outside the gene matches. CDR3 residues: CASSLYEGRVYEQYF. DNA of the CDR3: TGTGCCAGCAGCTTATATGAGGGGAGGGTCTACGAGCAGTACTTC.

The chain recombines TRBV28 with TRBJ1-3, with unresolved D. This CDR3 comprises 14 residues. Germline V lookup: CDR1 MDHEN, CDR2 SYDVKM. V was cut by 5 bases and J by 7 bases, with 15 bases left in between. The CDR3 region has the DNA TGTGCCAGCAGTCTTGGGCCTCTCCGGAACACCATATATTTT. This codes for CASSLGPLRNTIYF.

V usage is TRBV18 and J usage is TRBJ2-3, with 12 bases matching TRBD2. Germline V lookup: CDR1 KGHSH, CDR2 LQKENI. Trimming took 5 bases from V and 3 from J; bases not matched to a gene: 3. The CDR3 is 15 residues long. This chain's CDR3 is CASSSTSGGTDTQYF. CDR3 nucleotides: TGTGCCAGCTCATCCACTAGCGGGGGGACAGATACGCAGTATTTT.

The rearrangement links TRBV6-1 to TRBJ1-5; the D gene is possibly TRBD1 (5 bases). This CDR3 is built from 16 residues. Germline V gene data show CDR1 as MNHNS and CDR2 as SASEGT. Trimming took 3 bases from V and 3 from J, leaving 15 bases between them. CDR3: CASSERGGNLNQPQHF. CDR3 in DNA: TGTGCCAGCAGTGAGAGGGGAGGGAACCTCAATCAGCCCCAGCATTTT.

Concerning this clone itself: This specimen includes other DNA sequences encoding the same CDR3. This rearrangement joins TRBV9 to TRBJ1-2; D unclear. Germline values: CDR1 SGDLS, CDR2 YYNGEE. The CDR3 extends over 12 amino acids. The V end lost 0 bases, the J end lost 5 bases, and 5 bases lay between the germline ends. The CDR3 region is CASSVGTYGYTF. CDR3 nucleotides: TGTGCCAGCAGCGTAGGTACTTATGGCTACACCTTC.

This clone was detected once. The V and J genes are TRBV2 and TRBJ2-2; D possibly corresponds to TRBD1 (6 bases). Germline V gene lookup returns CDR1 SNHLY and CDR2 FYNNEI. Between the trimmed V and J ends, which lost 4 bases and 1 base, there was a span of 7 bases. The CDR3 sequence is 14 residues long. The CDR3 is CASSAGVNTGELFF. CDR3 nucleotide sequence: TGTGCCAGCAGTGCAGGGGTGAACACCGGGGAGCTGTTTTTT.